The clone carrying this T cell receptor beta chain appeared many times. These data are taken from a study of response to subunit inactivated influenza vaccine. MiXCR, applied by TCRdb to the RT-PCR reads, yields one record per CDR3 protein. The sample includes fewer than 250,000 distinct CDR3 sequences, 13% to 15% of them seen just once. Trimming took 6 bases from V and 0 from J; bases not matched to a gene: 13. Germline loops: CDR1 MDHEN, CDR2 SYDVKM. The CDR3 is made up of 17 amino acids. The receptor was derived from a man aged 45-65 years who received an inactivated influenza vaccine. The material sequenced was CD8+ T cells sorted from PBMCs, taken around 5 days after vaccination. V is TRBV28 and J is TRBJ1-1; 7 bases line up with TRBD1. The CDR3 DNA follows: TGTGCCAGCAGATCGACAGGGAGGTTGGGGATGAACACTGAAGCTTTCTTT. Encoded protein: CASRSTGRLGMNTEAFF.